The next 11 T cell receptor beta chains were all read from a single sample in a study of cytomegalovirus exposure and HLA in healthy donors. 60 Vbeta and 13 Jbeta primers were used in PCR. Repertoires were generated with immunoSEQ multiplex PCR, while TCRdb's copy carries only in-frame clones and drops some. The table lists 200,000 to 250,000 clones. The material sequenced was PBMCs. Every receptor here comes from a woman younger than 45 in good health and CMV-seropositive.

V is TRBV18 and J is TRBJ1-5, with TRBD1 identical over 11 bases. Germline loops: CDR1 KGHSH, CDR2 LQKENI. V lost 3 bases and J lost 9; bases outside the gene matches: 7. This CDR3 has 15 amino acids. This CDR3 reads CASSPPGQGGAPQHF. DNA of the CDR3: TGTGCCAGCTCACCCCCGGGACAGGGGGGCGCGCCCCAGCATTTT. Supplemented by reference TRBV18 and TRBJ1-5, the full variable domain reads NAGVMQNPRHLVRRRGQEARLRCSPMKGHSHVYWYRQLPEEGLKFMVYLQKENIIDESGMPKERFSAEFPKEGPSILRIQQVVRGDSAAYFCASSPPGQGGAPQHFGDGTRLSIL.

The CDR3 DNA is TGTGCCAGCAGCTCCGGACTAGCGGGACCGTACAATGAGCAGTTCTTC. It translates to CASSSGLAGPYNEQFF. The rearrangement uses TRBV5-8 and TRBJ2-1, with 12 bases identical to TRBD2. Germline V gene data show CDR1 as SGHTS and CDR2 as YDEGEE. With 3 bases clipped from V and 4 bases from J, the junction kept 5 bases outside the gene matches. The CDR3 loop spans 16 amino acids.

The chain has TRBV6-5 and TRBJ2-7, with TRBD2 as a possible D gene (5 bases). CDR3 length equals 14 residues. The ends were cut back, 0 bases at V and 2 bases at J, with 8 bases in the middle. Germline V gene data show CDR1 as MNHEY and CDR2 as SVGAGI. The CDR3 spells CASSYSGRAYEQYF. CDR3 sequence (DNA): TGTGCCAGCAGTTACTCGGGGAGAGCCTACGAGCAGTACTTC.

V and J are TRBV7-9 and TRBJ1-1; 7 bases agree with TRBD1. The ends lost 4 bases at V and 4 bases at J; junction bases unmatched: 3. Germline V gives CDR1 SEHNR, CDR2 FQNEAQ (reference sequence). The length of the CDR3 is 13 residues. CDR3 protein: CASSSPGGTEAFF. CDR3 DNA sequence: TGTGCCAGCAGCTCCCCAGGGGGCACTGAAGCTTTCTTT.

V is TRBV5-4 and J is TRBJ2-2; D is possibly TRBD2 (6 bases). The CDR3 consists of 13 residues. Germline lookup yields CDR1 SGHNT and CDR2 YYREEE (reference sequence). Trimming shortened V by 2 bases and J by 6 bases, and 8 bases separated the two germline ends. The CDR3 nucleotides read TGTGCCAGCAGCTTCGCGGGGTCCGGGGAGCTGTTTTTT. Amino acid sequence: CASSFAGSGELFF.

V and J are TRBV5-1 and TRBJ2-7; TRBD2 aligns across 12 bases. With V trimmed by 5 bases and J by 4 bases, 1 base remained unmatched. This CDR3 is built from 13 residues. Germline lookup yields CDR1 SGHRS and CDR2 YFSETQ. The CDR3 loop reads CASRTSGSYEQYF. Written as DNA, the CDR3 is TGCGCCAGCAGGACTAGCGGGAGTTACGAGCAGTACTTC.

This sequence joins TRBV18 and TRBJ2-3; D unclear. CDR1 KGHSH and CDR2 LQKENI come from the germline V gene. This CDR3 is 15 amino acids long. The V and J ends lost 6 bases and 6 bases respectively, with 19 bases between them. The CDR3 nucleotides are TGTGCCAGCTCCCCGGGTACTAAAGGAACGGATACGCAGTATTTT. It is translated as CASSPGTKGTDTQYF. The full variable domain, in which reference TRBV18 and TRBJ2-3 provide the parts outside the CDR3, is NAGVMQNPRHLVRRRGQEARLRCSPMKGHSHVYWYRQLPEEGLKFMVYLQKENIIDESGMPKERFSAEFPKEGPSILRIQQVVRGDSAAYFCASSPGTKGTDTQYFGPGTRLTVL.

The gene calls are TRBV4-3 and TRBJ1-4; TRBD1 aligns across 11 bases. This CDR3 is 19 amino acids long. From germline, CDR1 is LGHNA and CDR2 YSLEER. V shed 4 bases and J 1 base; nucleotides not matched to a gene: 11. CDR3 nucleotide sequence: TGCGCCAGCAGCCTCCAAAGGGGACAGGGGGAGGGAACTAATGAAAAACTGTTTTTT. Its protein product is CASSLQRGQGEGTNEKLFF.

The V and J genes are TRBV6-1 and TRBJ2-5; a weak D match, TRBD1 (6 bases). Trimming pared 1 base from V and 1 base from J, leaving 7 bases between. This CDR3 is 14 amino acids long. Germline V gene sequence: CDR1 MNHNS, CDR2 SASEGT. This CDR3 is CASSEGTAQETQYF. The CDR3, as DNA: TGTGCCAGCAGTGAAGGGACAGCCCAAGAGACCCAGTACTTC.

The chain carries TRBV12-1 and TRBJ2-3; the listed D gene, TRBD2, was not tested against the DNA. TRBV12-1 is annotated as a pseudogene. The CDR3 totals 19 residues. The chain's CDR3 is CASSFESGGVAGTTDTQYF. The CDR3 nucleotides read TGTGCCAGCAGCTTTGAATCAGGCGGGGTAGCGGGGACCACAGATACGCAGTATTTT.

V usage is TRBV6-1 and J usage is TRBJ1-1; TRBD1 is a possible D gene (6 bases). V shed 4 bases and J shed 3 bases, with 18 bases lying between them. In germline, CDR1 is MNHNS, CDR2 SASEGT. The CDR3 has 16 residues. The CDR3 DNA reads TGTGCCAGCAGTGCTTTTGGGGGAGGGGGATACACTGAAGCTTTCTTT. Translating gives CASSAFGGGGYTEAFF.